Sequencing of this TCR beta chain was carried out in a study of OX40 agonist ivuxolimab in advanced cancers. For the study at large: Patients receiving dose escalation had hepatocellular carcinoma, melanoma, renal cell or head and neck cancer.

TCRdb's copy holds only in-frame clones and misses some; the assay was immunoSEQ multiplex PCR. The sample yields about 96,000 clones, 90% seen once. Trimming cost V 8 bases and J 5 bases, with 18 bases left between them. This CDR3 has 13 residues. CDR1 and CDR2 from the germline V gene are SQVTM and ANQGSEA. This TCR came from an adult with an advanced solid tumor such as melanoma, head and neck, liver or kidney cancer. This sample comprised CD4+ or CD8+ T cells sorted from blood, obtained in a trial of the OX40 agonist ivuxolimab. The chain combines TRBV29-1 with TRBJ2-5; TRBD1 might be the D (7 bases). The CDR3 is CSKREAGGETQYF. CDR3 sequence (DNA): TGCAGCAAGCGCGAGGCAGGGGGGGAGACCCAGTACTTC. Complete variable domain (other parts from reference TRBV29-1 and TRBJ2-5): SAVISQKPSRDICQRGTSLTIQCQVDSQVTMMFWYRQQPGQSLTLIATANQGSEATYESGFVIDKFPISRPNLTFSTLTVSNMSPEDSSIYLCSKREAGGETQYFGPGTRLLVL.